Included here is one T cell receptor beta chain sequence, with context. This record belongs to a study of Graves' ophthalmopathy and Graves' hyperthyroidism. Study at large: If no ophthalmopathy appeared within 18 months of follow-up, hyperthyroidism was termed stable.

Researchers took RNA transcripts and amplified TCR beta CDR3 regions from them. HTBI-primed RT-PCR formed the first round, and a multiplex PCR formed the second. From the multiplex PCR reads, TCRdb called clonotypes with MiXCR, one entry per CDR3 protein. The sample shows approximately 1.2 million distinct CDR3 sequences, roughly 35% of them seen only once. The evidence that diagnosis relied on was clinical symptoms, serum thyroxine, TRAb, thyroid ultrasound and orbital computed tomography. The germline CDR1 and CDR2 sequences are SEHNR and FQNEAQ (reference sequence). This CDR3 has 14 amino acids. V was shortened by 5 bases and J by 4 bases, with 14 bases between the two germline ends.

The sequence was collected from an adult man with Graves' hyperthyroidism. The rearrangement links TRBV7-9 to TRBJ2-5; D not resolved. Sequences were obtained from peripheral blood or thyroid tissue (not recorded which). CDR3 DNA: TGTGCCAGCAGCCAACTCAACATCTTAGAGACCCAGTACTTC. Translation: CASSQLNILETQYF.